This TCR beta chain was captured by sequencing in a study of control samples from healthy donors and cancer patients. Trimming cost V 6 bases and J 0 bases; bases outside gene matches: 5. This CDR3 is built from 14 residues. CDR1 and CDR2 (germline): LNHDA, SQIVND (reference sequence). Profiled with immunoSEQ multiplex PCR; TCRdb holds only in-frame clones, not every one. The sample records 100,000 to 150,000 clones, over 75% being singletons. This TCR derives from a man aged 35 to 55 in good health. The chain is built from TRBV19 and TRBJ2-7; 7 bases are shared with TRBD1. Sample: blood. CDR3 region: CASSWDRLSYEQYF. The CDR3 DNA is TGTGCCAGTAGCTGGGACAGACTCTCCTACGAGCAGTACTTC.